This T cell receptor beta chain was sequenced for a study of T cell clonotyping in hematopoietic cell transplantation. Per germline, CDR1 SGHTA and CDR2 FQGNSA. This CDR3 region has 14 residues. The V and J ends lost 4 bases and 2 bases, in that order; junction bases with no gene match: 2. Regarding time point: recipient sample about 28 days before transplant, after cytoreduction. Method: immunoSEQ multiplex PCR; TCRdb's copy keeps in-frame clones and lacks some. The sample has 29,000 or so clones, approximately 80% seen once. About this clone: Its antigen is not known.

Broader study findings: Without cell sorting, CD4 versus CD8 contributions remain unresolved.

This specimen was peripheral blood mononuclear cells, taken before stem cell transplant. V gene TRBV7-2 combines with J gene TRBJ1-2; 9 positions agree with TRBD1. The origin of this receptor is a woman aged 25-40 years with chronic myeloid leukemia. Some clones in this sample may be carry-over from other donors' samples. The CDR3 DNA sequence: TGTGCCAGCAGCTGGACAGGGGCAAACTATGGCTACACCTTC. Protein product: CASSWTGANYGYTF.